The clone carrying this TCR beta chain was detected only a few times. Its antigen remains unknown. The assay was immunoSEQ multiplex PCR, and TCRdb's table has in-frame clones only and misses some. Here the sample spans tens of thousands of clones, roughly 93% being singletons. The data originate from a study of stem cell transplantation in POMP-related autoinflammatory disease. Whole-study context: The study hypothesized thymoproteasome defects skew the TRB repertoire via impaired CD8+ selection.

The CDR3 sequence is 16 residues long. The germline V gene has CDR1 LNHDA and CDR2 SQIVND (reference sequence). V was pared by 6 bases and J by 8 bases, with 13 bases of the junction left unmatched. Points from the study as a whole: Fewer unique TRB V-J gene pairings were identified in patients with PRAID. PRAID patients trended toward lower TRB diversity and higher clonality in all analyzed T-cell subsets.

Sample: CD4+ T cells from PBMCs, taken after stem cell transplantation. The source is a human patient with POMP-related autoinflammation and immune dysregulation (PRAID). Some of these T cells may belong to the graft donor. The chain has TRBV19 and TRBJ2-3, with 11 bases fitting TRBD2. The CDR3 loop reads CASSSTRSGRAGTQYF. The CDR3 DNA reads TGTGCCAGTAGCTCAACCCGTAGCGGGAGGGCCGGTACGCAGTATTTT.